Sequencing of this T cell receptor beta chain was carried out in a study of identical twins. Study-level findings and limits: Out-of-frame alpha sequences common to twins exhibited a surplus of low generation probability.

TCRdb re-derived calls from the 5' RACE reads in MiXCR, one entry per CDR3 protein. Found here are about 290,000 distinct CDR3 sequences, less than 9.5% of them singletons; the top ten hold 6% to 8.5%. This CDR3 is 15 amino acids long. Germline V CDR1 and CDR2: SGHVS, FNYEAQ. Trimming shortened V by 1 base and J by 1 base, and 10 bases separated the two germline ends. The sample holds a few counts of this clonotype. What it binds is unknown. These data also featured in a second study, about yellow fever vaccine responses in identical twins.

The receptor's source is a woman younger than 30 in good health. This chain links TRBV7-6 with TRBJ2-5; D remains unclear. The sequenced sample was CD8+ T cells sorted from blood. Here the CDR3 reads CASSLGAASQETQYF. CDR3 in DNA: TGTGCCAGCAGCTTAGGTGCGGCCAGCCAAGAGACCCAGTACTTC.